Given below is one TCR beta chain in context. Its target antigen remains unknown. The sample holds no much larger clone one base away, and base qualities are not on file. CDR1 and CDR2, per the germline V gene, are MGHDK and SYGVNS. The CDR3 covers 13 residues, taking in both the cysteine and the phenylalanine. Of the read, only the CDR3 DNA is kept; its 39 bases are in frame from base 1. The junction carries 11 bases between V and J, which are trimmed by 4 bases and 5 bases respectively. The data are from a study of Ad26.COV2.S vaccination and SARS-CoV-2 variants (dated by TCRdb to about 2021). Notes on the research overall: Vaccine-arm donors were drawn from COV1001, a multicentre, randomized, double-blind, placebo-controlled phase I-IIa trial of Ad26.COV2.S in healthy adults. A total of around 32 samples were included in the TCR-sequenced set, comprising 19 Ad26.COV2.S vaccine recipients, 5 placebo recipients and 8 SARS-CoV-2 convalescent individuals. Ad26.COV2.S was administered intramuscularly at 5 x 10^10 or 1 x 10^11 viral particles, either as a single shot or as two shots given 56 days apart. Participants in the trial were split at random into five groups of five each, receiving low-dose or high-dose Ad26.COV2.S once or twice, or else placebo on both occasions. TCRbeta repertoire sequencing served as the tool for gauging how specific and how broad the SARS-CoV-2-reactive T cell receptors were following Ad26.COV2.S vaccination. Investigators remained blinded to trial group allocation during experiments and outcome assessment. The paper as a whole reports these results and caveats: Substantial breadth of spike-specific CD8+ and CD4+ T cell responses was reported after vaccination. It was noted by the authors that total T cell responses may have been underestimated by the TCR breadth and depth analyses. The study was not powered for comparison of responses between vaccine doses or regimens. Vaccine and placebo recipients had comparable non-spike TCR breadth, which fits with the vaccine containing only spike. Ad26.COV2.S recipients had higher spike-specific TCR breadth than placebo recipients (P = 0.0014).

The immunoSEQ Assay was the method used to sequence TCRbeta CDR3 regions. After extraction, genomic DNA underwent amplification by bias-controlled multiplex PCR, followed by high-throughput sequencing. The authors' pipeline ran thus. To quantify the absolute abundance of every unique TCRbeta CDR3 region, sequences were collapsed and filtered. Usable DNA was measured by amplifying reference genes present in all nucleated cells, and TCRbeta template counts were normalized to that usable DNA to estimate T cell fraction. Repertoire TCRs were annotated as SARS-CoV-2-specific when V gene, CDR3 amino acid sequence and J gene were exactly matched to a known reactive TCR set. The reference SARS-CoV-2 TCR set came from MIRA and was filtered for enrichment in COVID-19-positive ImmuneCODE repertoires, removing public or cross-reactive TCRs. Using the MIRA antigens, annotated TCRs were further analysed by specific ORF or by position within an ORF. Breadth was defined as annotated unique rearrangements over total unique productive rearrangements; depth was the summed frequency of those rearrangements. Group comparisons of TCR breadth used two-sided Wilcoxon rank-sum tests. Drawn from immuneACCESS, this table holds only the in-frame rearrangements with V and J called that TCRdb kept. Clones are partly lost; checked studies trace under half to an unresolved V gene and leave the rest unexplained. From that table come the V and J calls and clone size; the DNA was used to work out D and trimming. This sample has fewer than 600,000 clones in its table, and 70% to 90% of those were observed once. The biggest ten clones account for 1.5% to 2% of the sample.

This specimen's treatment or condition label, per the study, means: 15 to 20 received Ad26.COV2.S at low or high dose, single or two shots; 5 received placebo; per-sample allocation not given. For vaccine and placebo recipients, repertoires were sequenced using samples collected on day 63 after the first injection. Cohort 1b enrolled about two dozen adults aged 18-55 years at a single site in Boston, USA, between 29 July and 7 August 2020. Ad26.COV2.S consisted of a replication-incompetent adenovirus type 26 vector by which a prefusion-stabilized SARS-CoV-2 spike protein from the original Wuhan strain was expressed.

Here the chain combines TRBV25-1 and TRBJ1-1; possibly the D gene is TRBD1, per 6 matching bases. This material consisted of peripheral blood, taken in a trial of Ad26.COV2.S vaccine versus placebo. The sequence was collected from a person between 18 and 59 years old who received the Ad26.COV2.S COVID-19 vaccine or a placebo. The DNA reads as follows: TGTGCCAGCAGTGTGCTCCAGGGGACTGAAGCTTTCTTT. Its protein is CASSVLQGTEAFF.